This T cell receptor (beta chain) was retrieved from a study of OX40 agonist ivuxolimab in advanced cancers. Study-level information: Patients with hepatocellular carcinoma, melanoma, renal cell or head and neck cancer made up the dose-escalation patients.

CDR1 is MNHNY, CDR2 SVGAGI, per germline (reference sequence). The length of the CDR3 is 11 residues. Study-level results: No antigen was identified for the clonally expanded peripheral T cells.

This clone was counted a few times. Its antigen is unidentified. A read error may produce the germline difference seen at one junction end. Measured with immunoSEQ multiplex PCR; TCRdb has only the in-frame clones, and not every one. The sample includes approximately 70,000 clones, around 87% of them seen just once. This receptor was taken from an adult with an advanced solid tumor such as melanoma, head and neck, liver or kidney cancer. The sequencing used CD4+ or CD8+ T cells sorted from blood, collected in a trial of the OX40 agonist ivuxolimab. The chain carries TRBV6-6 and TRBJ1-1, with no clear D. The CDR3 sequence is CATGRFTEAFF. CDR3 coding DNA: TGCGCTACTGGCCGGTTCACTGAAGCTTTCTTT.